What follows describes a single T cell receptor (beta chain). The data were taken from a study of shared clonotypes between healthy human individuals. Sequencing used immunoSEQ multiplex PCR; TCRdb keeps in-frame clones, though not all of them. The sample has 550,000 to 850,000 clones, roughly 72% seen once. Among the donors, all were Caucasian adults who lived in Nashville, Tennessee. This CDR3 comprises 14 residues. Germline-derived CDR1 and CDR2 are SNHLY and FYNNEI. V was shortened by 2 bases and J by 7 bases, with 12 bases between the two germline ends. J is TRBJ2-1 and V is TRBV2; unclear D gene. The TCR comes from a woman aged 25-40 years in good health. Sequenced material: memory CD4+ T cells sorted from blood. The subset is: CD45RA-negative fraction. The CDR3 here is CASSELSALNEQFF. CDR3 bases: TGTGCCAGCAGTGAACTCTCAGCCCTGAATGAGCAGTTCTTC.